Shown below are 29 T cell receptor beta chains from a single sample sequenced in a study of OX40 agonist ivuxolimab in advanced cancers. The assay was immunoSEQ multiplex PCR, and TCRdb's table has in-frame clones only and misses some. The sample consists of tens of thousands of clones, roughly 90% of them appearing once. This specimen consisted of CD4+ or CD8+ T cells sorted from blood, obtained in a trial of the OX40 agonist ivuxolimab. The source of these receptors is an adult with an advanced solid tumor such as melanoma, head and neck, liver or kidney cancer.

This clone came up once. This chain joins TRBV6-6 and TRBJ2-1; no firm D call. Germline V gene data show CDR1 as MNHNY and CDR2 as SVGAGI (reference sequence). Trimming pared 1 base from V and 5 bases from J, leaving 3 bases between. The CDR3 is 12 residues long. This chain's CDR3 is CASSYLNNEQFF. CDR3 nucleotides: TGTGCCAGCAGTTACTTGAACAATGAGCAGTTCTTC.

The V and J genes are TRBV5-1 and TRBJ2-7; either TRBD1 or TRBD2 may fit D (5 bases each). Germline V lookup: CDR1 SGHRS, CDR2 YFSETQ. The CDR3 sequence is 20 residues long. Trimming pared 6 bases from V and 3 bases from J, leaving 34 bases between. Here the CDR3 reads CASNPDVKGPSPRGDYEQYF. The CDR3 DNA follows: TGCGCCAGCAACCCTGATGTCAAGGGCCCCAGTCCGAGGGGAGACTACGAGCAGTACTTC.

J is TRBJ2-3 and V is TRBV18; D unclear. Germline CDR1 KGHSH, CDR2 LQKENI. This CDR3 is 15 amino acids long. The ends were cut back, 4 bases at V and 3 bases at J, with 14 bases in the middle. This CDR3 is CASSLRRVGTDTQYF. The CDR3 bases are TGTGCCAGCTCACTCCGTAGGGTGGGGACAGATACGCAGTATTTT. Based on the CDR3 plus reference TRBV18 and TRBJ2-3, the full variable domain is NAGVMQNPRHLVRRRGQEARLRCSPMKGHSHVYWYRQLPEEGLKFMVYLQKENIIDESGMPKERFSAEFPKEGPSILRIQQVVRGDSAAYFCASSLRRVGTDTQYFGPGTRLTVL.

The CDR3 nucleotides are TGTGCCAGCAATGCCGGCCTAGTCTCCTACAATGAGCAGTTCTTC. It specifies CASNAGLVSYNEQFF. The chain combines TRBV7-2 with TRBJ2-1; D remains ambiguous. The ends were cut back, 7 bases at V and 0 bases at J, with 13 bases in the middle. CDR3 size: 15 residues. CDR1 is SGHTA, CDR2 FQGNSA, per germline.

The chain is built from TRBV7-3 and TRBJ1-4; unclear D gene. Trimming took off 3 bases at V and 5 bases at J, with 13 bases between the two ends. The CDR3 has 15 residues. CDR1 is SGHTA, CDR2 FQGTGA, per germline. In DNA form, the CDR3 reads TGTGCCAGCAGCTTCCCCGGCCGGCTGAATGAAAAACTGTTTTTT. Its translation: CASSFPGRLNEKLFF.

This sequence joins TRBV6-5 and TRBJ2-7; D is possibly TRBD2 (6 bases). CDR1 MNHEY and CDR2 SVGAGI come from the germline V gene. Trimming shortened V by 7 bases and J by 7 bases, and 17 bases separated the two germline ends. CDR3 length: 13 residues. The chain's CDR3 is CASKNRNAGEQYF. CDR3 nucleotides: TGTGCCAGCAAGAATAGAAATGCGGGGGAGCAGTACTTC.

The rearrangement joins TRBV27 to TRBJ1-2; 7 bases are shared with TRBD1. CDR1 MNHEY and CDR2 SMNVEV come from the germline V gene (reference sequence). The CDR3 runs to 12 residues. V lost 7 bases, J lost 8 bases, and 7 bases stayed unmatched. The CDR3 DNA follows: TGTGCCAGCACGTCGACAGGGTCGGGCTACACCTTC. As protein: CASTSTGSGYTF.

This clone was detected only once. The chain combines TRBV5-4 with TRBJ2-1; TRBD2 aligns across 12 bases. Trimming at V came to 4 bases and at J to 4 bases, leaving 3 bases not matched to a gene. The CDR3 has 15 residues. CDR1 is SGHNT, CDR2 YYREEE, per germline (reference sequence). The CDR3 loop is CASSRTSGDYNEQFF. CDR3 coding DNA: TGTGCCAGCAGCAGGACTAGCGGGGATTACAATGAGCAGTTCTTC.

The chain is built from TRBV21-1 and TRBJ2-3; the table assigns TRBD2, which was not confirmed against the DNA. TRBV21-1 is given as a pseudogene. CDR3 length: 16 residues. The CDR3 DNA reads as TGTGCCAGCAGCAAATGTGAGGGTCTACTCACAGATACGCAGTATTTT. It yields the protein CASSKCEGLLTDTQYF.

This clone was seen once. The chain joins TRBV5-4 to TRBJ2-3, with TRBD1 matching 8 bases. The CDR3 extends over 15 amino acids. Trimming removed 2 bases from V and 1 base from J; junction bases left unmatched: 3. Germline V gene data show CDR1 as SGHNT and CDR2 as YYREEE (reference sequence). The CDR3 here is CASSLGQGGTDTQYF. The CDR3 nucleotides are TGTGCCAGCAGCTTAGGACAGGGAGGCACAGATACGCAGTATTTT.

This clone was seen only a few times. V is TRBV5-6 and J is TRBJ2-2; D unresolved. The CDR3 contains 11 residues. V lost 5 bases and J lost 6, with 5 bases in between. Germline V lookup: CDR1 SGHDT, CDR2 YYEEEE. CDR3 coding DNA: TGTGCCAGCAGTTTTGCCGGGGAGCTGTTTTTT. It codes for CASSFAGELFF.

The chain recombines TRBV1 with TRBJ2-1; the tabulated D call, TRBD2, remains unverified against the DNA. TRBV1 constitutes a pseudogene. The CDR3 is made up of 23 amino acids. For the CDR3, the DNA is TGCACCAGCAGCCAAGTCCCCAGGGCTAGCGGGCGTCCCCCCTTATATATGTACAATGAGCAGTTCTTC. It yields the protein CTSSQVPRASGRPPLYMYNEQFF.

This clone occurred once. The chain has TRBV10-2 and TRBJ1-4; no definite D call. Looked up from germline, CDR1 is WSHSY and CDR2 is SAAADI. Trimming removed 6 bases from V and 0 bases from J, with 5 bases in between. CDR3 size: 13 residues. CDR3 sequence (DNA): TGCGCCAGCAGGGTTGCAACTAATGAAAAACTGTTTTTT. Its protein is CASRVATNEKLFF.

V usage is TRBV5-1 and J usage is TRBJ1-1; D remains unclear. The CDR3 totals 13 residues. Germline V CDR1 and CDR2: SGHRS, YFSETQ. V was shortened by 0 bases and J by 10 bases, with 13 bases between the two germline ends. The chain's CDR3 is CASSLDRPHGAFF. The CDR3 nucleotides are TGCGCCAGCAGCTTGGATAGGCCCCATGGAGCTTTCTTT.

V gene TRBV30 combines with J gene TRBJ2-7; no firm D call. The CDR3 is 12 residues long. Germline V gene sequence: CDR1 GTSNPN, CDR2 SVGIG (reference sequence). The V end lost 0 bases, the J end lost 9 bases, and 12 bases lay between the germline ends. The CDR3 here is CAWSVVGPGQYF. DNA of the CDR3: TGTGCCTGGAGTGTAGTCGGGCCCGGGCAGTACTTC.

This clone was picked up one time. The rearrangement uses TRBV30 and TRBJ1-3; D gene unclear. The CDR3 has 14 residues. The V end lost 4 bases, the J end lost 0 bases, and 10 bases lay between the germline ends. Germline lookup yields CDR1 GTSNPN and CDR2 SVGIG (reference sequence). CDR3 amino acids: CAWTRGISGNTIYF. CDR3 coding DNA: TGTGCCTGGACTCGGGGAATCTCTGGAAACACCATATATTTT.

The V call is TRBV7-3, the J call TRBJ2-2; 7 bases are shared with TRBD2. Germline CDR1 reads SGHTA; CDR2 reads FQGTGA. Trimming took 5 bases from V and 5 from J; bases not matched to a gene: 14. The CDR3 is 17 residues long. DNA for the CDR3: TGTGCCAGCAGCGCCGACGGGACTACCGTTGGAACCGGGGAGCTGTTTTTT. Translating gives CASSADGTTVGTGELFF.

The count of this clone is one. The chain employs TRBV6-5 and TRBJ2-3, with TRBD2 identical over 12 bases. Unmatched junction bases numbered 6, after V lost 8 bases and J lost 9 bases. The CDR3 is 13 amino acids. CDR1 is MNHEY and CDR2 is SVGAGI in the germline V gene. This CDR3 reads CASSAGTSGTQYF. For the CDR3, the DNA is TGTGCCAGCTCAGCCGGGACTAGCGGGACGCAGTATTTT.

The chain couples TRBV7-2 to TRBJ2-3; TRBD2 might be the D (7 bases). V shed 1 base and J shed 1 base, with 12 bases lying between them. The CDR3 consists of 16 residues. Germline V gene sequence: CDR1 SGHTA, CDR2 FQGNSA. CDR3 nucleotides: TGTGCCAGCAGCTTAGGGGGGGCGGGAGGCACAGATACGCAGTATTTT. Protein sequence: CASSLGGAGGTDTQYF.

V usage is TRBV5-4 and J usage is TRBJ2-5; a possible D gene is TRBD2 (6 bases). Trimming took off 0 bases at V and 2 bases at J, with 11 bases between the two ends. Germline V lookup: CDR1 SGHNT, CDR2 YYREEE (reference sequence). This CDR3 region has 15 residues. The CDR3 region has the DNA TGTGCCAGCAGCTTGGCTGGGGGGACTCAAGAGACCCAGTACTTC. This translates into CASSLAGGTQETQYF.

The chain is built from TRBV7-9 and TRBJ2-1, with 11 bases matching TRBD2. The V gene end was trimmed by 1 base and the J gene end by 4 bases; junction bases not matched to a gene: 3. The CDR3 consists of 16 residues. CDR1 SEHNR and CDR2 FQNEAQ come from the germline V gene (reference sequence). The CDR3 bases are TGTGCCAGCAGCTTAGGGGGGACTAGCGGTTACAATGAGCAGTTCTTC. Translated: CASSLGGTSGYNEQFF.

Regarding this clone: At the DNA level, this CDR3 is encoded by other sequences in the same sample as well. J is TRBJ1-2 and V is TRBV28; possibly TRBD1 for D (5 bases). This CDR3 region has 12 residues. Between the trimmed V and J ends, which lost 5 bases and 4 bases, there was a span of 8 bases. From germline, CDR1 is MDHEN and CDR2 SYDVKM. The DNA of the CDR3 is TGTGCCAGCAGTCGGACACTCTATGGCTACACCTTC. It specifies CASSRTLYGYTF.

This clone has a single count. The chain links TRBV6-5 to TRBJ2-7; D not certain. Trimming shortened V by 4 bases and J by 1 base, and 11 bases separated the two germline ends. CDR1 is MNHEY and CDR2 is SVGAGI in the germline V gene. The CDR3 has 14 amino acids. CDR3 DNA sequence: TGTGCCAGCAGTTCCCCGGAGCTTTCCTACGAGCAGTACTTC. Amino acids: CASSSPELSYEQYF.

The rearrangement links TRBV19 to TRBJ2-7; 8 bases match TRBD1. The CDR3 runs 15 residues. Trimming took 3 bases from V and 3 from J; bases not matched to a gene: 7. Germline assignment: CDR1 LNHDA and CDR2 SQIVND (reference sequence). CDR3 nucleotides: TGTGCCAGTAGTATCCCCGGACAGGGTGGCTACGAGCAGTACTTC. It encodes CASSIPGQGGYEQYF.

The chain couples TRBV2 to TRBJ1-5; a possible D gene is TRBD1 (6 bases). Germline values: CDR1 SNHLY, CDR2 FYNNEI. The CDR3 totals 14 residues. V lost 8 bases, J lost 6 bases, and 17 bases lay in between. CDR3 DNA: TGTGCCAGCGGGGCAGGGGAGGGAAGTCAGCCCCAGCATTTT. This gives the protein CASGAGEGSQPQHF.

The rearrangement links TRBV6-5 to TRBJ1-5; the D is unclear. Trimming shortened V by 6 bases and J by 14 bases, and 20 bases separated the two germline ends. The germline V gene has CDR1 MNHEY and CDR2 SVGAGI. The CDR3 loop spans 13 amino acids. The CDR3 DNA sequence: TGTGCCAGCAGCCCCGGTGGCCGTTTAAGGGAGCATTTT. Residues: CASSPGGRLREHF.

The chain couples TRBV18 to TRBJ1-1, with 11 bases that match TRBD1. V was clipped by 6 bases and J by 2 bases; unmatched bases: 5. This CDR3 has 15 amino acids. The V gene's germline CDR1 is KGHSH and CDR2 LQKENI. In DNA, the CDR3 is TGTGCCAGCTCTCCCGGGACAGGGGGAAACACTGAAGCTTTCTTT. It specifies CASSPGTGGNTEAFF. The full variable domain, completed using reference TRBV18 and TRBJ1-1, is NAGVMQNPRHLVRRRGQEARLRCSPMKGHSHVYWYRQLPEEGLKFMVYLQKENIIDESGMPKERFSAEFPKEGPSILRIQQVVRGDSAAYFCASSPGTGGNTEAFFGQGTRLTVV.

The CDR3 loop is CASSLTRDRNYNEQFF. The CDR3, as DNA: TGTGCCAGCAGCTTAACCCGGGACAGGAACTACAATGAGCAGTTCTTC. The chain is built from TRBV7-9 and TRBJ2-1; 8 positions agree with TRBD1. The CDR3 sequence is 16 residues long. V dropped 2 bases and J dropped 3; count of bases not matched to a gene: 6. Germline-derived CDR1 and CDR2 are SEHNR and FQNEAQ (reference sequence).

The V and J genes are TRBV19 and TRBJ1-5, with D possibly matching TRBD1 (6 bases). The CDR3 runs to 15 residues. Germline assignment: CDR1 LNHDA and CDR2 SQIVND (reference sequence). V was clipped by 3 bases and J by 3 bases, with 12 bases between them. This CDR3 is CASSMNREVNQPQHF. The CDR3 DNA is TGTGCCAGTAGTATGAACAGGGAAGTCAATCAGCCCCAGCATTTT.